What follows are 7 T cell receptor beta chains derived from one specimen sequenced in a study of memory CD4+ T cells and cytomegalovirus serostatus. Profiling relied on immunoSEQ multiplex PCR, and the TCRdb table lists in-frame clones only, not all of them. The sample yields about 50,000 clones, 60% to 80% seen once. The sort gate was single viable CD3+CD4+CD8-CD45RO+ cells for memory CD4+ T cells. What was sequenced was memory CD4+ T cells from blood. The receptors were gathered from an adult in good health and CMV-seronegative.

This chain joins TRBV28 and TRBJ1-5; D is perhaps TRBD1 (5 bases). This CDR3 contains 16 residues. V was trimmed by 2 bases and J by 7 bases, leaving 18 bases between them. Germline CDR1 and CDR2: MDHEN and SYDVKM. The CDR3 region has the DNA TGTGCCAGCAGTTTACGCGCCAGGGAGGTAAGACAGCCCCAGCATTTT. Its translation is CASSLRAREVRQPQHF.

This clone showed up just a few times. The chain carries TRBV19 and TRBJ2-1, with 15 nucleotides matching TRBD2. From germline, CDR1 is LNHDA and CDR2 SQIVND (reference sequence). V shed 4 bases and J 2 bases; nucleotides not matched to a gene: 0. The CDR3 has 16 amino acids. In nucleotides, the CDR3 is TGTGCCAGTAGTAGGACTAGCGGGAGGGCCTACAATGAGCAGTTCTTC. Translation gives CASSRTSGRAYNEQFF.

The chain uses TRBV30 and TRBJ2-7; no firm D call. This CDR3 has 10 amino acids. CDR1 is GTSNPN, CDR2 SVGIG, per germline (reference sequence). Trimming took off 6 bases at V and 3 bases at J, with 6 bases between the two ends. The CDR3 DNA reads TGTGCCTGTGGACGCTACGAGCAGTACTTC. It translates to CACGRYEQYF.

This clone was seen more than once but under ten times. The chain employs TRBV5-1 and TRBJ2-6; D remains unclear. V lost 4 bases to trimming and J lost 4 bases, with 12 bases between them. The CDR3 has 15 amino acids. Germline V gene sequence: CDR1 SGHRS, CDR2 YFSETQ. The CDR3 bases are TGCGCCAGCAGCACCGGACGTACCGGGGCCAACGTCCTGACTTTC. It encodes CASSTGRTGANVLTF.

This chain connects TRBV10-3 to TRBJ2-2; no firm D call. Per germline, CDR1 ENHRY and CDR2 SYGVKD. The V end lost 0 bases, the J end lost 4 bases, and 3 bases lay between the germline ends. This CDR3 has 13 amino acids. The CDR3 nucleotides are TGTGCCATCAGTGAGTCTGGCACCGGGGAGCTGTTTTTT. Amino acid sequence: CAISESGTGELFF.

This rearrangement joins TRBV7-2 to TRBJ1-5; D might be TRBD1 (5 bases). The length of the CDR3 is 14 residues. The germline CDR1 and CDR2 sequences are SGHTA and FQGNSA. With 2 bases removed from V and 7 bases from J, the gap between germline ends came to 12 bases. The CDR3 here is CASSLLGAGQPQHF. CDR3 DNA sequence: TGTGCCAGCAGCTTACTCGGGGCCGGACAGCCCCAGCATTTT.

The V call is TRBV5-4, the J call TRBJ2-1; D possibly corresponds to TRBD2 (6 bases). Germline CDR1 SGHNT, CDR2 YYREEE (reference sequence). The CDR3 runs 16 residues. V lost 3 bases and J 8 bases, leaving 21 bases between the germline ends. CDR3 region: CASSSPRIGLLHEQFF. CDR3 nucleotide sequence: TGTGCCAGCAGCTCGCCTCGGATAGGACTACTGCATGAGCAGTTCTTC.